The text below deals with one T cell receptor beta chain. This clonotype was seen more than once but under ten times. Its antigen has not been determined. It has no much larger one-base neighbor in the sample; base qualities were not kept. This sample is part of a study of human T cells and chemical hapten exposure (dated by TCRdb to about 2021). Background for the entire study: For sensitization, 2% DPC in acetone was applied to a roughly 2 cm by roughly 2 cm area of upper inner arm skin. Throughout the roughly 25-week study period, patients were also given weekly therapeutic DPC doses on the scalp. Patch tests used Finn chambers with 0.01% DPC on the upper back, scored after 6 days by International Contact Dermatitis Research Group standards. Alopecia areata with under or over 50% scalp involvement, alopecia totalis and alopecia universalis were represented in the patient cohort, which was mostly female. Libraries were combined into a pool for sequencing, and differences in TCR yield between samples came mainly from small differences in library volumes within the pool. This study followed changes in the peripheral blood TCR repertoire in vivo during primary and secondary sensitization of alopecia patients to the hapten diphenylcyclopropenone (DPC). Blood was sampled from patients pre-sensitization (week 0) and at 2, 6 and about 24 weeks after DPC sensitization. About 28 alopecia patients gave blood for TCR sequencing at one to four time points (pre-sensitization, 2, 6 and 24 weeks). Beyond this particular receptor, the publication reports: Because all patients had alopecia, a presumed autoimmune disease, the immune response of the patients might differ from that of healthy individuals. DPC sensitization did not change the number of TCRs with a frequency above 1 in 1000, and there was no evidence of changes in global repertoire structure. After repeated subsampling, the strength of the expansion versus patch-test correlation and the threshold at which it became significant changed. Patch test score was positively correlated with the number of PT1 expanded TCRs, with significance at thresholds 8, 16 and 32 but not at 4. Expanded TCRs formed significantly more large CDR3 similarity clusters than pre-sensitization or healthy control sets, consistent with antigen-driven responses.

V lost 0 bases and J lost 7 bases; the stretch between them is 19 bases long. Inclusive of the bounding cysteine and phenylalanine, the CDR3 is 16 residues long. The only DNA kept is the CDR3, 48 bases in frame from the first base. CDR1 and CDR2 were assigned from the germline V gene (reference sequence) as DFQATT and SNEGSKA. Library preparation employed RACE. TCRdb shows the sequencer as NextSeq 500. During library preparation, unique molecular identifiers were attached to individual cDNA molecules so that TCRs could be counted quantitatively and reproducibly. Both TCR alpha and TCR beta chains were sequenced from each blood RNA sample. As for how the authors treated the data: A median of approximately 100,000 TCRs per sample was observed, with a range of about 23,224 to 690,600. The Decombinator software suite was used to annotate the V, J and CDR3 of the TCR reads. For PS versus PT1 abundance plots, all samples were subsampled to the same number of TCRs (28,000). Expanded TCRs were defined as absent before sensitization and observed at least eight times at the 2-week time point. TCRdb cleaned the public reads at Q25 with fastp, built clones with MiXCR and kept in-frame beta chains. CDR3 protein duplicates are merged, each entry listing the most common genes and DNA. The authors' filters were not applied to this entry. The sample yields more than 80,000 distinct CDR3 sequences; roughly a tenth were counted once. The ten largest clones capture over 3.5% of the sample.

The sample's time point label, in plain terms: patch test 3, about 24 weeks after DPC sensitization. This sample's treatment or condition label indicates: therapeutic diphenylcyclopropenone sensitization with weekly scalp DPC. At each patch-test visit, blood was drawn before the patch test was applied. Patients were eligible if aged 18 to 70, diagnosed with alopecia and judged suitable for DPC therapy, and pregnant patients were excluded. Total RNA was isolated from unfractionated whole blood collected in Tempus Blood RNA tubes. The chain uses TRBV20-1 and TRBJ1-5; the D gene is possibly TRBD1, with 5 bases matching. Here the sequenced sample was whole blood, taken in connection with sensitization to the hapten diphenylcyclopropenone (DPC). The receptor's source is a woman between 45 and 60 years old with alopecia areata. Some clones in this sample may be carry-over from other donors' samples. The CDR3 is CSARDPGAGERQPQHF. The sequenced DNA is TGCAGTGCTAGAGATCCCGGGGCGGGGGAACGACAGCCCCAGCATTTT.